These 27 T cell receptor beta chains were all obtained from the same sample, sequenced in a study of T-cell reconstitution after alpha-beta-depleted transplantation in children. Molecular barcoding with unique molecular identifiers was used for the TCRbeta library. TCRdb re-called the PCR reads with MiXCR, one entry per CDR3 protein. This table holds about 250,000 distinct CDR3 sequences, roughly a quarter found once. Sequencing was performed on PBMCs, mostly from graft donor cells, taken 360 days after TCRalphabeta/CD19-depleted stem cell transplant. The origin of the receptors is a female patient between 2 and 15 years old who had a stem cell transplant for congenital amegakaryocytic thrombocytopenia, so the T cells may come from the graft donor.

This clonotype came up a few times. The chain employs TRBV5-1 and TRBJ1-5; possible D gene TRBD1, 6 bases. Trimming left V 2 bases short and J 5 bases short, with 14 bases between. Germline CDR1 is SGHRS and CDR2 is YFSETQ. The CDR3 runs to 15 residues. The CDR3 protein is CASSFTTGVDQPQHF. In DNA form, the CDR3 reads TGCGCCAGCAGCTTTACGACAGGAGTGGATCAGCCCCAGCATTTT. The whole variable domain, remainder taken from reference TRBV5-1 and TRBJ1-5, is KAGVTQTPRYLIKTRGQQVTLSCSPISGHRSVSWYQQTPGQGLQFLFEYFSETQRNKGNFPGRFSGRQFSNSRSEMNVSTLELGDSALYLCASSFTTGVDQPQHFGDGTRLSIL.

This clonotype was picked up a small number of times. One end of the junction fails to match germline, which may point to a read error. The CDR3 spells CASREDRPYEQYF. The CDR3 DNA reads as TGTGCCAGCAGGGAAGACAGGCCCTACGAGCAGTACTTC. The chain has TRBV6-1 and TRBJ2-7, with D perhaps matching TRBD1 (6 bases). This CDR3 region has 13 residues. The germline CDR1 and CDR2 sequences are MNHNS and SASEGT.

The V gene is TRBV4-1, the J gene TRBJ2-3; D is possibly TRBD1 or TRBD2 (5 bases each). Germline V gene sequence: CDR1 MGHRA, CDR2 YSYEKL. The CDR3 spans 17 residues. V shed 3 bases and J shed 6 bases, with 22 bases lying between them. Here the CDR3 reads CASSQLFSGTEGDTQYF. For the CDR3, the DNA is TGCGCCAGCAGCCAGCTCTTTTCGGGTACTGAGGGGGATACGCAGTATTTT.

This clonotype was seen only a few times. V is TRBV3-1 and J is TRBJ2-7; D ambiguous. Trimming removed 6 bases at V and 5 bases at J, with 8 bases between. CDR1 is LGHDT and CDR2 is YNNKEL in the germline V gene (reference sequence). The CDR3 is 11 residues long. CDR3: CASRRANEQYF. The CDR3 DNA reads as TGTGCCAGCAGACGAGCGAACGAGCAGTACTTC.

Only a few counts were recorded for this clonotype. This rearrangement joins TRBV7-2 to TRBJ1-5, with TRBD1 matching 7 bases. CDR1 and CDR2 from the germline V gene are SGHTA and FQGNSA. Germline trimming cut 5 bases from V and 5 bases from J; bases unmatched to any gene: 6. The CDR3 contains 14 residues. CDR3 loop: CASSLGRGHQPQHF. CDR3 bases: TGTGCCAGCAGCCTGGGGAGGGGGCATCAGCCCCAGCATTTT.

The chain joins TRBV4-2 to TRBJ1-2; maybe TRBD1 (5 bases). Trimming took 0 bases from V and 4 from J, leaving 12 bases between them. The CDR3 runs to 15 residues. The germline V gene has CDR1 LGHNA and CDR2 YNFKEQ. CDR3 amino acids: CASSQELAGFYGYTF. CDR3 nucleotides: TGTGCCAGCAGCCAAGAATTGGCAGGGTTCTATGGCTACACCTTC.

This clonotype was seen more than once but under ten times. The chain joins TRBV20-1 to TRBJ2-5; 9 bases map to TRBD2. Per germline, CDR1 DFQATT and CDR2 SNEGSKA (reference sequence). The junction had 6 bases not matched to a gene; V was cut back by 2 bases and J by 2 bases. The CDR3 has 15 residues. CDR3 loop: CSARKSGGKQETQYF. The CDR3 DNA is TGCAGTGCTAGAAAAAGCGGGGGGAAGCAAGAGACCCAGTACTTC.

This clonotype was counted at least ten times. V and J are TRBV6-5 and TRBJ1-5; D call uncertain. CDR1 is MNHEY and CDR2 is SVGAGI in the germline V gene. The CDR3 runs to 15 residues. V lost 6 bases and J lost 5, with 17 bases in between. The CDR3 region is CASRPRAAPDQPQHF. Here the CDR3 DNA reads TGTGCCAGCAGACCCCGGGCAGCCCCTGATCAGCCCCAGCATTTT.

This clonotype was seen more than once but under ten times. The chain combines TRBV24-1 with TRBJ2-7, with D perhaps matching TRBD2 (6 bases). Germline loops: CDR1 KGHDR, CDR2 SFDVKD. The CDR3 contains 14 residues. The V and J ends lost 3 bases and 7 bases respectively, with 15 bases between them. CDR3 in DNA: TGTGCCACCAGTGATCCGGGACTGGCTGGGGAGCAGTACTTC. It specifies CATSDPGLAGEQYF.

This clonotype has ten or more counts. The chain employs TRBV11-3 and TRBJ2-7; TRBD1 aligns across 7 bases. The CDR3 has 16 residues. Germline CDR1 and CDR2: SGHNT and YENEEA. The V segment lost 5 bases and the J segment 0 bases; nucleotides outside the gene matches: 10. CDR3 amino acids: CASSLPDRQNSYEQYF. The CDR3 region has the DNA TGTGCCAGCAGCCTCCCGGACAGGCAGAACTCCTACGAGCAGTACTTC.

This clonotype was detected only a few times. The chain combines TRBV19 with TRBJ1-2; D unresolved. The CDR3 extends over 16 amino acids. Germline V CDR1 and CDR2: LNHDA, SQIVND (reference sequence). V shed 11 bases and J shed 0 bases, with 22 bases lying between them. The CDR3 bases are TGTGCCTCCTCCCCGGGTGCAGGAACAGCTAACTATGGCTACACCTTC. This translates into CASSPGAGTANYGYTF.

The J gene is TRBJ1-1, the V gene TRBV27; D unclear. Trimming cost V 0 bases and J 4 bases, with 9 bases left between them. CDR3 length: 14 amino acids. The germline CDR1 and CDR2 sequences are MNHEY and SMNVEV (reference sequence). Here the CDR3 DNA reads TGTGCCAGCAGTTTATCTGGCGGAGCCACTGAAGCTTTCTTT. It specifies CASSLSGGATEAFF.

In this sample, this clonotype turned up a few times. V usage is TRBV28 and J usage is TRBJ2-7; 9 bases match TRBD1. V was pared by 6 bases and J by 1 base, with 7 bases of the junction left unmatched. Germline lookup yields CDR1 MDHEN and CDR2 SYDVKM. The CDR3 runs 15 residues. CDR3: CASSSGQGFSYEQYF. The CDR3, as DNA: TGTGCCAGCAGCTCCGGACAGGGGTTTTCCTACGAGCAGTACTTC.

In this sample, this clonotype turned up a few times. The rearrangement links TRBV7-2 to TRBJ2-3, with unresolved D. From germline, CDR1 is SGHTA and CDR2 FQGNSA. Trimming took 3 bases from V and 9 from J, leaving 10 bases between them. The CDR3 extends over 12 amino acids. CDR3 sequence (DNA): TGTGCCAGCAGCTTCTGGGCAGCCACGCAGTATTTT. Translated, it gives CASSFWAATQYF.

This chain links TRBV7-9 with TRBJ1-6; D uncertain. V gave up 5 bases and J gave up 8 bases, with 16 bases separating them. This CDR3 region has 15 residues. Germline CDR1 SEHNR, CDR2 FQNEAQ (reference sequence). DNA of the CDR3: TGTGCCAGCAGCCAGATTGAAGGGTTGTATTCACCCCTCCACTTT. This translates into CASSQIEGLYSPLHF.

This clonotype was observed a few times. V usage is TRBV20-1 and J usage is TRBJ1-2; 12 bases agree with TRBD1. From germline, CDR1 is DFQATT and CDR2 SNEGSKA (reference sequence). Trimming cost V 3 bases and J 7 bases; bases outside gene matches: 12. The CDR3 is 16 residues long. This CDR3 reads CSARLTGTGGAFGYTF. The DNA for the CDR3 is TGCAGTGCTAGGTTAACCGGGACAGGGGGCGCGTTTGGCTACACCTTC.

This clonotype was recorded at least ten times. The rearrangement links TRBV5-5 to TRBJ2-7, with TRBD1 matching 7 bases. With V trimmed by 3 bases and J by 1 base, 1 base remained unmatched. Per the germline V gene, CDR1 is SGHKS and CDR2 is YYEKEE (reference sequence). CDR3 length equals 13 residues. This CDR3 is CASSSGQSYEQYF. The CDR3 nucleotides read TGTGCCAGCAGCTCGGGACAGTCCTACGAGCAGTACTTC. The whole variable domain, remainder taken from reference TRBV5-5 and TRBJ2-7, is DAGVTQSPTHLIKTRGQQVTLRCSPISGHKSVSWYQQVLGQGPQFIFQYYEKEERGRGNFPDRFSARQFPNYSSELNVNALLLGDSALYLCASSSGQSYEQYFGPGTRLTVT.

This clonotype was recorded once. The rearrangement joins TRBV27 to TRBJ2-7, with TRBD1 as a possible D gene (5 bases). Trimming cost V 2 bases and J 0 bases, with 11 bases left between them. The CDR3 has 15 amino acids. Germline V CDR1 and CDR2: MNHEY, SMNVEV (reference sequence). CDR3 in DNA: TGTGCCAGCAGTTTAAGGGCAGGGTTCTCCTACGAGCAGTACTTC. Amino acid sequence: CASSLRAGFSYEQYF.

The table lists this clonotype with a few counts. This chain uses TRBV30 with TRBJ2-7; tentative D call: TRBD2 (7 bases). The ends were cut back, 7 bases at V and 6 bases at J, with 19 bases in the middle. CDR1 and CDR2 from the germline V gene are GTSNPN and SVGIG (reference sequence). The CDR3 runs to 13 residues. CDR3 sequence (DNA): TGTGCCTCCGATCGGGGGGCGGTGATCGAGCAGTACTTC. Amino acid sequence: CASDRGAVIEQYF.

The chain couples TRBV21-1 to TRBJ2-3; the DNA was not used to check the table's D call, TRBD1. TRBV21-1 is a recognized pseudogene. The length of the CDR3 is 16 residues. This chain's CDR3 is CASPPGGDRDGDTQYF. CDR3 in DNA: TGTGCCAGCCCCCCCGGGGGGGACAGGGACGGTGATACGCAGTATTTT.

The V gene is TRBV10-3, the J gene TRBJ2-7; 10 nucleotides match TRBD1. The J segment lost 2 bases and the V segment lost 9 bases, leaving 7 bases of the junction unmatched. CDR3 length equals 14 residues. Germline assignment: CDR1 ENHRY and CDR2 SYGVKD. The CDR3 DNA reads TGTGCCATACGGGGGACAGGGGAGACCTACGAGCAGTACTTC. This gives the protein CAIRGTGETYEQYF.

V is TRBV2 and J is TRBJ2-3, with D possibly matching TRBD2 (5 bases). Trimming took off 3 bases at V and 7 bases at J, with 8 bases between the two ends. The CDR3 covers 12 residues. The germline V gene encodes CDR1 SNHLY and CDR2 FYNNEI. CDR3 sequence: CASSDEGNTQYF. DNA of the CDR3: TGTGCCAGCAGTGACGAGGGAAATACGCAGTATTTT.

This clonotype occurred a few times. This chain connects TRBV18 to TRBJ2-3; no clear D. CDR1 is KGHSH, CDR2 LQKENI, per germline. V was cut by 2 bases and J by 4 bases, with 4 bases left in between. The CDR3 is 12 residues long. The chain's CDR3 is CASSPSPDTQYF. CDR3 DNA: TGTGCCAGCTCACCATCTCCAGATACGCAGTATTTT.

This clonotype was counted between two and nine times. This chain joins TRBV5-1 and TRBJ1-2; D unresolved. V shed 5 bases and J shed 4 bases, with 18 bases lying between them. CDR3 length equals 15 residues. Per germline, CDR1 SGHRS and CDR2 YFSETQ. CDR3 region: CASSESGPHTYGYTF. The DNA for the CDR3 is TGCGCCAGCAGTGAGAGTGGCCCACATACCTATGGCTACACCTTC.

The CDR3 is CASVPAGGEETQYF. The CDR3 nucleotides read TGTGCCAGCGTCCCAGCGGGGGGCGAAGAGACCCAGTACTTC. The chain links TRBV6-2 or TRBV6-3 to TRBJ2-5; TRBD2 agrees at 9 bases. This CDR3 contains 14 residues. Germline V gene data show CDR1 as MNHEY and CDR2 as SVGEGT. Unmatched junction bases numbered 7, after V lost 8 bases and J lost 3 bases.

This clonotype was detected ten times or more. CDR3 DNA sequence: TGCAGTGCGTGGGGGGGCAATGAGCAGTTCTTC. Translating it yields CSAWGGNEQFF. V gene TRBV20-1 combines with J gene TRBJ2-1, with 7 bases lining up with TRBD2. CDR3 length: 11 amino acids. Germline V gene sequence: CDR1 DFQATT, CDR2 SNEGSKA (reference sequence). V lost 6 bases, J lost 6 bases, and 2 bases stayed unmatched.

The chain couples TRBV29-1 to TRBJ2-5; D is unclear. This CDR3 region has 12 residues. Germline CDR1 is SQVTM and CDR2 is ANQGSEA. The ends were cut back, 0 bases at V and 6 bases at J, with 8 bases in the middle. This chain's CDR3 is CSVEESYKTQYF. The DNA of the CDR3 is TGCAGCGTTGAAGAGTCTTACAAGACCCAGTACTTC.